These T cell receptor beta chains were read from a single sample in a study of long-term antiretroviral therapy in people with HIV. TCRdb's table, derived via immunoSEQ multiplex PCR, lists solely in-frame clones and lacks some. The sample carries around 30,000 clones, about 83% recorded once. The sequences come from unsorted PBMCs, collected 0.4 years after starting antiretroviral therapy. The receptor set was obtained from a man younger than 35 with HIV. Both conserved end residues are part of each CDR3. A D gene is named only where the DNA matches it firmly. Size is omitted from some rows. Given values are once, few, many or a class for expanded clones.

clone size	D gene	CDR3 length	V gene	J gene	CDR3 protein	CDR3 DNA
.	TRBD1	15	TRBV9	TRBJ1-2	CASSEDDRGLDGYTF	TGTGCCAGCAGCGAGGACGACAGGGGGCTTGATGGCTACACCTTC
.	.	17	TRBV7-9	TRBJ1-4	CASSLMRPASTNEKLFF	TGTGCCAGCAGCTTAATGCGTCCGGCTTCAACTAATGAAAAACTGTTTTTT
.	.	16	TRBV7-2	TRBJ1-5	CASSWNHRVGNQPQHF	TGTGCCAGCAGCTGGAACCACAGGGTGGGCAATCAGCCCCAGCATTTT
.	.	14	TRBV6-5	TRBJ2-5	CASSYGQGGETQYF	TGTGCCAGCAGTTACGGGCAGGGCGGAGAGACCCAGTACTTC
.	TRBD1	16	TRBV7-2	TRBJ1-1	CASSLETGGWDTEAFF	TGTGCCAGCAGCTTAGAGACAGGGGGCTGGGACACTGAAGCTTTCTTT
.	.	16	TRBV11-2	TRBJ2-7	CASSLSRTGNWSEQYF	TGTGCCAGCAGCTTATCCCGAACAGGGAACTGGAGCGAGCAGTACTTC
.	TRBD1	15	TRBV7-9	TRBJ2-7	CASSGAWDSSYEQYF	TGTGCCAGCAGCGGGGCCTGGGACAGCTCCTACGAGCAGTACTTC
.	TRBD2	17	TRBV9	TRBJ2-1	CASSVGPLAGRRNEQFF	TGTGCCAGCAGCGTAGGCCCCCTAGCGGGAAGACGCAATGAGCAGTTCTTC
once	.	12	TRBV5-5	TRBJ1-2	CASSFGNYGYTF	TGTGCCAGCAGCTTCGGTAACTATGGCTACACCTTC
.	.	12	TRBV10-3	TRBJ2-5	CAISRNQETQYF	TGTGCCATCAGCCGAAACCAAGAGACCCAGTACTTC
.	.	12	TRBV9	TRBJ1-2	CASSGQEYGYTF	TGTGCCAGCAGCGGCCAGGAGTATGGCTACACCTTC
.	TRBD1	17	TRBV7-6	TRBJ1-5	CASSVRPGTGLNQPQHF	TGTGCCAGCAGCGTTCGACCCGGGACAGGGCTAAATCAGCCCCAGCATTTT
.	.	15	TRBV19	TRBJ2-1	CASSNTGSSYNEQFF	TGTGCCAGTAGTAATACGGGCAGCTCCTACAATGAGCAGTTCTTC
.	.	13	TRBV9	TRBJ2-2	CASTTGNTGELFF	TGTGCCAGCACGACAGGAAACACCGGGGAGCTGTTTTTT
few	TRBD1	17	TRBV4-1	TRBJ2-7	CASSPGTGGLLSYEQYF	TGCGCCAGCAGTCCCGGGACAGGGGGCCTATTATCCTACGAGCAGTACTTC
.	.	13	TRBV4-1	TRBJ2-7	CASSQTQNYEQYF	TGCGCCAGCAGCCAGACGCAAAACTACGAGCAGTACTTC
.	.	17	TRBV10-2	TRBJ1-5	CASSESLRVMGSQPQHF	TGCGCCAGCAGTGAGTCTTTAAGGGTGATGGGAAGTCAGCCCCAGCATTTT
.	.	14	TRBV7-6	TRBJ2-2	CASIPEVEGGELFF	TGTGCCAGCATCCCTGAGGTAGAGGGCGGGGAGCTGTTTTTT
.	TRBD2	16	TRBV28	TRBJ2-5	CASSPTSGAYQETQYF	TGTGCCAGCAGCCCGACTAGCGGGGCGTACCAAGAGACCCAGTACTTC
.	.	15	TRBV5-1	TRBJ2-7	CASSLVRREDYEQYF	TGCGCCAGCAGCTTGGTCCGCAGGGAGGACTACGAGCAGTACTTC
.	TRBD1	15	TRBV28	TRBJ2-7	CASSRTGFGGYEQYF	TGTGCCAGCAGCCGGACAGGGTTTGGGGGTTACGAGCAGTACTTC
.	TRBD1	16	TRBV9	TRBJ1-6	CASSVGQGEHNSPLHF	TGTGCCAGCAGCGTAGGACAGGGAGAACATAATTCACCCCTCCACTTT
.	.	14	TRBV9	TRBJ2-3	CASSVEKGSDTQYF	TGTGCCAGCAGCGTAGAAAAGGGGTCAGATACGCAGTATTTT
medium-sized	TRBD1	16	TRBV14	TRBJ2-1	CASSHLPGQGDNEQFF	TGTGCCAGCAGCCATTTACCGGGACAGGGTGACAATGAGCAGTTCTTC
.	.	12	TRBV6-1	TRBJ1-2	CASTESNYGYTF	TGTGCCAGCACTGAATCCAACTATGGCTACACCTTC
.	TRBD1	14	TRBV10-2	TRBJ2-7	CASSESTGAYEQYF	TGCGCCAGCAGTGAGTCTACAGGGGCGTACGAGCAGTACTTC
.	.	12	TRBV4-1	TRBJ1-2	CASSQDLRGYTF	TGCGCCAGCAGCCAAGATCTACGGGGCTACACCTTC
few	.	11	TRBV10-2	TRBJ2-7	CASSSGYEQYF	TGCGCCAGCAGTTCCGGCTACGAGCAGTACTTC
.	TRBD1	14	TRBV5-1	TRBJ2-7	CASSLGQGAYEQYF	TGCGCCAGCAGCCTTGGACAGGGGGCCTACGAGCAGTACTTC